The 19 T cell receptor beta chains reported below all come from one sample, sequenced in a study of blood T cell repertoires in COVID-19. Produced via immunoSEQ multiplex PCR; TCRdb's table is partial and in-frame only. The sample holds roughly 50,000 clones, 65% to 90% seen once. Sequencing used peripheral blood. The source is an elderly woman with acute or convalescent COVID-19.

The J gene is TRBJ1-4, the V gene TRBV6-5; TRBD1 aligns across 8 bases. V shed 8 bases, J shed 4 bases, and the junction held 3 bases outside the gene matches. CDR1 MNHEY and CDR2 SVGAGI come from the germline V gene. The CDR3 covers 13 residues. For the CDR3, the DNA is TGTGCCAGCGGGGACAGGTTTAATGAAAAACTGTTTTTT. The encoded protein is CASGDRFNEKLFF.

This clone was found a few times. The chain links TRBV27 to TRBJ1-4; unclear D gene. Trimming cost V 5 bases and J 2 bases, with 6 bases left between them. Germline V gene data show CDR1 as MNHEY and CDR2 as SMNVEV (reference sequence). CDR3 length equals 13 residues. DNA for the CDR3: TGTGCCAGCAGTCCTCGGACTAATGAAAAACTGTTTTTT. Translated: CASSPRTNEKLFF. The full variable domain, in which reference TRBV27 and TRBJ1-4 provide the parts outside the CDR3, is EAQVTQNPRYLITVTGKKLTVTCSQNMNHEYMSWYRQDPGLGLRQIYYSMNVEVTDKGDVPEGYKVSRKEKRNFPLILESPSPNQTSLYFCASSPRTNEKLFFGSGTQLSVL.

The chain carries TRBV5-1 and TRBJ1-1, with no clear D. The CDR3 consists of 12 residues. From germline, CDR1 is SGHRS and CDR2 YFSETQ. V lost 6 bases and J lost 0, with 6 bases in between. The CDR3, as DNA: TGCGCCAGCATCGGGGTGAACACTGAAGCTTTCTTT. This translates into CASIGVNTEAFF.

The chain is built from TRBV7-9 and TRBJ2-1; a weak D match, TRBD1 (6 bases). CDR3 size: 15 residues. V lost 7 bases to trimming and J lost 8 bases, with 21 bases between them. Germline loops: CDR1 SEHNR, CDR2 FQNEAQ (reference sequence). CDR3 nucleotides: TGTGCCAGCAACTCGGACAGAGCCGGGTGGCATGAGCAGTTCTTC. Protein product: CASNSDRAGWHEQFF.

The chain joins TRBV19 to TRBJ1-6, with 8 bases lining up with TRBD1. The CDR3 consists of 14 residues. Germline V CDR1 and CDR2: LNHDA, SQIVND (reference sequence). The junction had 10 bases not matched to a gene; V was cut back by 11 bases and J by 7 bases. This CDR3 reads CASRTGRENSPLHF. The CDR3 DNA reads as TGTGCCTCTCGGACAGGGAGAGAAAATTCACCCCTCCACTTT.

The chain links TRBV6-5 to TRBJ2-7; D perhaps matches TRBD1 (6 bases). This CDR3 has 14 residues. Germline CDR1 reads MNHEY; CDR2 reads SVGAGI. Trimming stripped 2 bases from V and 12 bases from J, with 20 bases between. The CDR3 loop is CASSYHRQAPSLYF. As DNA, the CDR3 is TGTGCCAGCAGTTACCATCGACAGGCCCCGTCGTTGTACTTC.

This chain joins TRBV5-8 and TRBJ1-5; D may be TRBD1 (6 bases). The CDR3 covers 12 residues. Per the germline V gene, CDR1 is SGHTS and CDR2 is YDEGEE. V was pared by 5 bases and J by 10 bases, with 13 bases between. This chain's CDR3 is CASSPQGHPQHF. CDR3 coding DNA: TGTGCCAGCAGTCCACAGGGCCACCCCCAGCATTTT.

This rearrangement joins TRBV18 to TRBJ2-7; possibly TRBD1 for D (5 bases). The germline V and J ends were trimmed by 1 base and 6 bases, with 13 bases remaining between them. Germline V gives CDR1 KGHSH, CDR2 LQKENI. The CDR3 sequence is 14 residues long. The CDR3 bases are TGTGCCAGCTCACCACTAATCAGGGCTGGCGAGCAGTACTTC. Translating gives CASSPLIRAGEQYF.

The chain carries TRBV19 and TRBJ1-1, with a possible D match to TRBD1 (6 bases). The CDR3 sequence is 14 residues long. Germline values: CDR1 LNHDA, CDR2 SQIVND (reference sequence). The V gene lost 3 bases and the J gene lost 4 bases, with 12 bases spanning the gap. The CDR3: CASSIGGAGTEAFF. In DNA, the CDR3 is TGTGCCAGTAGTATCGGGGGGGCAGGCACTGAAGCTTTCTTT.

The CDR3 DNA reads as TGTGCCAGTGCGGGTACTGGGGCCAACGTCCTGACTTTC. The encoded protein is CASAGTGANVLTF. The chain couples TRBV6-5 to TRBJ2-6, with D maybe TRBD2 (5 bases). This CDR3 has 13 residues. Germline lookup yields CDR1 MNHEY and CDR2 SVGAGI. Trimming cost V 9 bases and J 2 bases, with 8 bases left between them.

This chain connects TRBV9 to TRBJ2-2; no clear D gene. Trimming shortened V by 3 bases and J by 4 bases, and 10 bases separated the two germline ends. This CDR3 comprises 14 residues. Germline assignment: CDR1 SGDLS and CDR2 YYNGEE. The DNA for the CDR3 is TGTGCCAGCAGCGGCGAAGGCGGCACCGGGGAGCTGTTTTTT. It yields the protein CASSGEGGTGELFF.

This clone has a handful of counts. Other DNA sequences from this sample encode an identical CDR3 as well. J is TRBJ1-1 and V is TRBV11-2, with D maybe TRBD1 (5 bases). V was shortened by 1 base and J by 4 bases, with 10 bases between the two germline ends. Per germline, CDR1 SGHAT and CDR2 FQNNGV. The CDR3 covers 14 residues. The CDR3 protein is CASSLVGGSTEAFF. CDR3 coding DNA: TGTGCCAGCAGCTTAGTGGGGGGAAGCACTGAAGCTTTCTTT.

The gene calls are TRBV4-2 and TRBJ2-5, with 12 bases lining up with TRBD2. V shed 3 bases, J shed 1 base, and the junction held 12 bases outside the gene matches. The CDR3 is made up of 19 amino acids. Germline V gives CDR1 LGHNA, CDR2 YNFKEQ. CDR3 sequence (DNA): TGTGCCAGCAGCCAGGAATCTAGCGGGGGGGCCAATTCCCAAGAGACCCAGTACTTC. It codes for CASSQESSGGANSQETQYF.

The chain has TRBV7-2 and TRBJ2-1, with 8 positions matching TRBD1. This CDR3 region has 13 residues. Trimming cost V 5 bases and J 9 bases; bases outside gene matches: 6. In germline, CDR1 is SGHTA, CDR2 FQGNSA. The CDR3 sequence: CASSADRVGEQFF. In nucleotides, the CDR3 is TGTGCCAGCAGCGCGGACAGGGTGGGTGAGCAGTTCTTC.

This chain connects TRBV6-5 to TRBJ1-2; D perhaps matches TRBD1 (5 bases). This CDR3 contains 15 residues. Germline CDR1 is MNHEY and CDR2 is SVGAGI. With 7 bases removed from V and 0 bases from J, the gap between germline ends came to 15 bases. The CDR3 DNA is TGTGCCAGCATCCTGGGGGGTCCCACTAACTATGGCTACACCTTC. Protein: CASILGGPTNYGYTF.

This sequence joins TRBV18 and TRBJ2-1; D gene uncertain. V gave up 1 base and J gave up 5 bases, with 6 bases separating them. Per the germline V gene, CDR1 is KGHSH and CDR2 is LQKENI. The CDR3 extends over 13 amino acids. The CDR3, as DNA: TGTGCCAGCTCACCACGGTTAGACAATGAGCAGTTCTTC. Translating it yields CASSPRLDNEQFF.

This clone was detected only a few times. The chain joins TRBV7-6 to TRBJ2-7, with TRBD2 matching 12 bases. V was pared by 2 bases and J by 4 bases, with 12 bases of the junction left unmatched. The CDR3 extends over 18 amino acids. Germline CDR1 SGHVS, CDR2 FNYEAQ. The CDR3 is CASSLSRTTSGGIYEQYF. The DNA of the CDR3 is TGTGCCAGCAGCTTATCCCGAACGACTAGCGGGGGTATTTACGAGCAGTACTTC.

This clone was seen a handful of times. The rearrangement links TRBV21-1 to TRBJ1-6; the D call TRBD1 from the table was never checked on the DNA. TRBV21-1 is an annotated pseudogene. The CDR3 is 16 residues long. The CDR3 bases are TGTGCCAGCAGCCCTCGGACAGGGGGTAGTAATTCACCCCTCCACTTT. This codes for CASSPRTGGSNSPLHF.

This chain joins TRBV7-2 and TRBJ1-5; 8 bases are shared with TRBD1. CDR1 is SGHTA, CDR2 FQGNSA, per germline. After removal of 5 bases from V and 4 bases from J, the junction contained 4 bases not matched to a gene. The CDR3 runs 14 residues. Written as DNA, the CDR3 is TGTGCCAGCAGCCCAGGGGGCGGGAATCAGCCCCAGCATTTT. The encoded protein is CASSPGGGNQPQHF.